A selection of T cell receptor beta chains follows, all from one sample in a study of blood T cell repertoires in COVID-19. Some clones are missing from TCRdb's copy, which holds only in-frame ones; the method was immunoSEQ multiplex PCR. Of some 98,000 clones in the sample, roughly 82% were seen once. Sequences were obtained from peripheral blood. Receptors originate from a man in his 70s with active or convalescent COVID-19. CDR3s include the opening cysteine and the closing phenylalanine or tryptophan. Fields, in order: V gene, D gene, J gene, clone size, CDR3 protein, CDR3 DNA. D genes are given only for firm matches. Not all rows give a size; the values are once, few, many and, for expanded clones, a class.

V gene: TRBV7-3
D gene: -
J gene: TRBJ2-1
clone size: -
CDR3 protein: CASSSQGWNEQFF
CDR3 DNA: TGTGCCAGCAGCTCACAGGGATGGAATGAGCAGTTCTTC

V gene: TRBV7-9
D gene: -
J gene: TRBJ2-3
clone size: once
CDR3 protein: CASSVAGGGQTDTQYF
CDR3 DNA: TGTGCCAGCAGCGTAGCAGGAGGGGGACAGACGGATACGCAGTATTTT

V gene: TRBV27
D gene: TRBD1
J gene: TRBJ2-5
clone size: -
CDR3 protein: CASSGLQGRETQYF
CDR3 DNA: TGTGCCAGCAGTGGATTACAGGGGCGGGAGACCCAGTACTTC

V gene: TRBV10-3
D gene: -
J gene: TRBJ2-5
clone size: -
CDR3 protein: CAISEWLGLNQETQYF
CDR3 DNA: TGTGCCATCAGTGAGTGGCTCGGACTGAACCAAGAGACCCAGTACTTC

V gene: TRBV7-9
D gene: -
J gene: TRBJ1-4
clone size: -
CDR3 protein: CASSLIGWEANEKLFF
CDR3 DNA: TGTGCCAGCAGCTTAATCGGGTGGGAGGCTAATGAAAAACTGTTTTTT

V gene: TRBV11-3
D gene: -
J gene: TRBJ2-2
clone size: -
CDR3 protein: CASSLVFPPGELFF
CDR3 DNA: TGTGCCAGCAGCTTAGTATTCCCTCCCGGGGAGCTGTTTTTT

V gene: TRBV14
D gene: -
J gene: TRBJ2-3
clone size: -
CDR3 protein: CASSRQARTDTQYF
CDR3 DNA: TGTGCCAGCAGCCGACAGGCCCGCACAGATACGCAGTATTTT

V gene: TRBV13
D gene: TRBD1
J gene: TRBJ2-6
clone size: -
CDR3 protein: CASTVDRGVISGANVLTF
CDR3 DNA: TGTGCCAGCACCGTAGACAGGGGGGTTATCTCTGGGGCCAACGTCCTGACTTTC

V gene: TRBV27
D gene: TRBD1
J gene: TRBJ1-1
clone size: once
CDR3 protein: CASSPGQGGNTEAFF
CDR3 DNA: TGTGCCAGCAGTCCCGGCCAGGGGGGGAACACTGAAGCTTTCTTT

V gene: TRBV3-1/TRBV3-2
D gene: -
J gene: TRBJ1-5
clone size: -
CDR3 protein: CASSQGTRAGNQPQHF
CDR3 DNA: TGTGCCAGCAGCCAAGGGACCAGGGCAGGCAATCAGCCCCAGCATTTT

V gene: TRBV19
D gene: -
J gene: TRBJ1-5
clone size: -
CDR3 protein: CASSMLGDQPQHF
CDR3 DNA: TGTGCCAGTAGTATGCTCGGGGATCAGCCCCAGCATTTT

V gene: TRBV10-3
D gene: TRBD1
J gene: TRBJ2-1
clone size: -
CDR3 protein: CAIRIGGQNNEQFF
CDR3 DNA: TGTGCCATCAGGATTGGGGGACAGAACAATGAGCAGTTCTTC

V gene: TRBV28
D gene: TRBD1
J gene: TRBJ1-3
clone size: -
CDR3 protein: CASSLGQVLGNTIYF
CDR3 DNA: TGTGCCAGCAGTTTAGGACAGGTCCTTGGAAACACCATATATTTT

V gene: TRBV11-2
D gene: TRBD1
J gene: TRBJ1-1
clone size: -
CDR3 protein: CASSRQGNTEAFF
CDR3 DNA: TGTGCCAGCAGCAGACAGGGGAACACTGAAGCTTTCTTT

V gene: TRBV5-1
D gene: -
J gene: TRBJ2-5
clone size: -
CDR3 protein: CASSFAQGGQETQYF
CDR3 DNA: TGCGCCAGCAGCTTTGCGCAGGGAGGTCAAGAGACCCAGTACTTC

V gene: TRBV6-2/TRBV6-3
D gene: -
J gene: TRBJ2-2
clone size: -
CDR3 protein: CASSYRESGELFF
CDR3 DNA: TGTGCCAGCAGTTACAGGGAGTCCGGGGAGCTGTTTTTT

V gene: TRBV19
D gene: -
J gene: TRBJ2-1
clone size: -
CDR3 protein: CASSMSYNEQFF
CDR3 DNA: TGTGCCAGTAGTATGAGTTACAATGAGCAGTTCTTC

V gene: TRBV7-2
D gene: TRBD1
J gene: TRBJ2-5
clone size: -
CDR3 protein: CASSLRGLGETQYF
CDR3 DNA: TGTGCCAGCAGCTTGAGGGGGCTGGGAGAGACCCAGTACTTC

V gene: TRBV24-1
D gene: TRBD2
J gene: TRBJ2-3
clone size: -
CDR3 protein: CATSDSAGGPTDTQYF
CDR3 DNA: TGTGCCACCAGTGATTCGGCGGGGGGGCCAACAGATACGCAGTATTTT

V gene: TRBV25-1
D gene: -
J gene: TRBJ2-7
clone size: -
CDR3 protein: CASSELWDSGEQYF
CDR3 DNA: TGTGCCAGCAGTGAATTGTGGGACTCAGGCGAGCAGTACTTC

V gene: TRBV6-5
D gene: -
J gene: TRBJ2-3
clone size: -
CDR3 protein: CASSYSEAHTDTQYF
CDR3 DNA: TGTGCCAGCAGTTACTCGGAGGCACACACAGATACGCAGTATTTT

V gene: TRBV2
D gene: TRBD2
J gene: TRBJ2-2
clone size: few
CDR3 protein: CASSVGLAGGSYTGELFF
CDR3 DNA: TGTGCCAGCAGTGTGGGACTAGCGGGGGGAAGCTACACCGGGGAGCTGTTTTTT

V gene: TRBV30
D gene: TRBD2
J gene: TRBJ2-5
clone size: -
CDR3 protein: CAWSAGGPQETQYF
CDR3 DNA: TGTGCCTGGAGTGCGGGGGGACCCCAAGAGACCCAGTACTTC

V gene: TRBV6-2/TRBV6-3
D gene: -
J gene: TRBJ2-2
clone size: -
CDR3 protein: CASSYRRVGGLSTGELFF
CDR3 DNA: TGTGCCAGCAGTTACCGCCGTGTAGGAGGGCTTAGCACCGGGGAGCTGTTTTTT

V gene: TRBV7-9
D gene: TRBD2
J gene: TRBJ2-7
clone size: -
CDR3 protein: CASSLVALAAGYEQYF
CDR3 DNA: TGTGCCAGCAGCTTAGTAGCCCTAGCGGCGGGCTACGAGCAGTACTTC

V gene: TRBV10-3
D gene: -
J gene: TRBJ1-1
clone size: -
CDR3 protein: CAIKRGTSNTEAFF
CDR3 DNA: TGTGCCATCAAGAGGGGGACCTCGAACACTGAAGCTTTCTTT

V gene: TRBV30
D gene: TRBD2
J gene: TRBJ2-1
clone size: -
CDR3 protein: CAWISGTSGGAYNEQFF
CDR3 DNA: TGTGCCTGGATAAGCGGGACTAGCGGGGGGGCCTACAATGAGCAGTTCTTC

V gene: TRBV5-4
D gene: -
J gene: TRBJ2-5
clone size: -
CDR3 protein: CASSLRNWETQYF
CDR3 DNA: TGTGCCAGCAGCTTGAGAAACTGGGAGACCCAGTACTTC

V gene: TRBV5-1
D gene: TRBD1
J gene: TRBJ2-4
clone size: -
CDR3 protein: CASSAGQGFDIQYF
CDR3 DNA: TGCGCCAGCAGCGCCGGACAGGGGTTCGACATTCAGTACTTC

V gene: TRBV6-5
D gene: -
J gene: TRBJ2-7
clone size: -
CDR3 protein: CASSNVEAGEQYF
CDR3 DNA: TGTGCCAGCAGCAACGTGGAAGCGGGTGAGCAGTACTTC

V gene: TRBV30
D gene: -
J gene: TRBJ1-2
clone size: -
CDR3 protein: CAWRSGYNYGYTF
CDR3 DNA: TGTGCCTGGAGATCGGGATATAACTATGGCTACACCTTC

V gene: TRBV20-1
D gene: TRBD1
J gene: TRBJ1-6
clone size: -
CDR3 protein: CSASVTGQGSSPLHF
CDR3 DNA: TGCAGTGCTAGTGTCACGGGACAGGGAAGCTCACCCCTCCACTTT

V gene: TRBV10-3
D gene: -
J gene: TRBJ1-1
clone size: -
CDR3 protein: CATAQGVTEAFF
CDR3 DNA: TGTGCCACTGCACAGGGAGTCACTGAAGCTTTCTTT

V gene: TRBV19
D gene: -
J gene: TRBJ1-1
clone size: -
CDR3 protein: CASGYQGSSTEAFF
CDR3 DNA: TGTGCCAGTGGATACCAGGGGTCTTCCACTGAAGCTTTCTTT

V gene: TRBV7-8
D gene: -
J gene: TRBJ2-7
clone size: -
CDR3 protein: CASSSSRGGSYEQYF
CDR3 DNA: TGTGCCAGCAGCTCGTCGCGTGGGGGGTCCTACGAGCAGTACTTC

V gene: TRBV2
D gene: TRBD2
J gene: TRBJ2-5
clone size: -
CDR3 protein: CASSGGLAGGQETQYF
CDR3 DNA: TGTGCCAGCAGTGGCGGACTAGCGGGGGGCCAAGAGACCCAGTACTTC

V gene: TRBV11-2
D gene: -
J gene: TRBJ2-7
clone size: -
CDR3 protein: CASGTLSSYEQYF
CDR3 DNA: TGTGCCAGCGGGACACTAAGCTCCTACGAGCAGTACTTC

V gene: TRBV7-6
D gene: TRBD2
J gene: TRBJ2-7
clone size: -
CDR3 protein: CASSLSPSGLAGGPTYEQYF
CDR3 DNA: TGTGCCAGCAGCTTATCACCGTCAGGACTAGCGGGGGGGCCTACCTACGAGCAGTACTTC

V gene: TRBV7-9
D gene: -
J gene: TRBJ1-2
clone size: -
CDR3 protein: CASSLSRPNYGYTF
CDR3 DNA: TGTGCCAGCAGCTTATCCAGGCCCAACTATGGCTACACCTTC

V gene: TRBV6-1
D gene: -
J gene: TRBJ1-2
clone size: -
CDR3 protein: CASSEARNYGYTF
CDR3 DNA: TGTGCCAGCAGTGAAGCGCGGAACTATGGCTACACCTTC

V gene: TRBV7-9
D gene: -
J gene: TRBJ2-1
clone size: -
CDR3 protein: CASSSPPGEQFF
CDR3 DNA: TGTGCCAGCAGCTCTCCCCCCGGGGAGCAGTTCTTC

V gene: TRBV7-2
D gene: -
J gene: TRBJ2-7
clone size: -
CDR3 protein: CASSYGSDYEQYF
CDR3 DNA: TGTGCCAGCAGCTACGGGAGCGACTACGAGCAGTACTTC

V gene: TRBV30
D gene: -
J gene: TRBJ2-3
clone size: -
CDR3 protein: CAWSLSTDTQYF
CDR3 DNA: TGTGCCTGGAGTCTAAGCACAGATACGCAGTATTTT

V gene: TRBV6-4
D gene: -
J gene: TRBJ2-6
clone size: -
CDR3 protein: CASSEGRLSSGANVLTF
CDR3 DNA: TGTGCCAGCAGTGAGGGCAGATTAAGCTCTGGGGCCAACGTCCTGACTTTC

V gene: TRBV7-3
D gene: TRBD2
J gene: TRBJ2-2
clone size: -
CDR3 protein: CASKMGLAENTGELFF
CDR3 DNA: TGTGCCAGTAAAATGGGACTAGCGGAGAACACCGGGGAGCTGTTTTTT

V gene: TRBV7-8
D gene: TRBD2
J gene: TRBJ2-1
clone size: -
CDR3 protein: CASSSGLAVFNEQFF
CDR3 DNA: TGTGCCAGCAGCTCAGGACTAGCGGTGTTCAATGAGCAGTTCTTC

V gene: TRBV6-5
D gene: -
J gene: TRBJ1-5
clone size: -
CDR3 protein: CASGRTARDQPQHF
CDR3 DNA: TGTGCCAGCGGACGGACAGCCAGGGATCAGCCCCAGCATTTT

V gene: TRBV2
D gene: -
J gene: TRBJ1-2
clone size: once
CDR3 protein: CAGGPSAGGYTF
CDR3 DNA: TGTGCGGGGGGGCCCTCAGCTGGGGGCTACACCTTC

V gene: TRBV30
D gene: TRBD1
J gene: TRBJ2-2
clone size: -
CDR3 protein: CAWSEGQGYTGELFF
CDR3 DNA: TGTGCCTGGAGTGAGGGACAGGGGTACACCGGGGAGCTGTTTTTT

V gene: TRBV27
D gene: -
J gene: TRBJ1-3
clone size: -
CDR3 protein: CASSSRLRTDRGNTIYF
CDR3 DNA: TGTGCCAGCAGTTCCCGACTAAGGACAGACCGTGGAAACACCATATATTTT

V gene: TRBV4-3
D gene: -
J gene: TRBJ2-3
clone size: -
CDR3 protein: CASSPGSSGDTQYF
CDR3 DNA: TGCGCCAGCAGCCCGGGGAGTTCGGGGGATACGCAGTATTTT

V gene: TRBV27
D gene: -
J gene: TRBJ2-5
clone size: few
CDR3 protein: CASSLRRFQETQYF
CDR3 DNA: TGTGCCAGCAGTTTACGTAGATTCCAAGAGACCCAGTACTTC